This passage covers 5 T cell receptor beta chains from one sample sequenced in a study of T cells in Graves' hyperthyroidism and ophthalmopathy (dated by TCRdb to about 2019). Libraries were made using multiplex PCR. This sample was sequenced with an Illumina HiSeq 2000. The TCR beta CDR3 regions were amplified from RNA transcripts. The TCR CDR3 was subjected to a first round of RT-PCR using the HTBI primer set and the Qiagen OneStep RT-PCR kit. TCRdb applied fastp at Q25 and MiXCR to the public reads, then kept only in-frame beta chains. One record per CDR3 amino acid sequence lists the most common genes and DNA. The table for this sample lists about 540,000 distinct CDR3 sequences; more than 45% of them were counted only once. The top ten clones comprise approximately 7.5% of the sample. The sequenced sample consisted of peripheral blood or thyroid tissue (not recorded which). The receptors here all came from a woman younger than 30 with Graves' hyperthyroidism.

This clonotype has a single count. The chain employs TRBV24-1 and TRBJ2-5; TRBD2 aligns across 7 bases. This CDR3 comprises 14 residues. Trimming at V came to 7 bases and at J to 1 base, leaving 5 bases not matched to a gene. Germline CDR1 and CDR2: KGHDR and SFDVKD. In DNA form, the CDR3 reads TGTGCCACCAGCGATCCGGGAGGCCAAGAGACCCAGTACTTC. As protein: CATSDPGGQETQYF.

The chain has TRBV7-2 and TRBJ2-5; D not resolved. The DNA end lines up better with TRBJ2-1; the J call may be wrong. This CDR3 has 11 residues. The germline V gene encodes CDR1 SGHTA and CDR2 FQGNSA. CDR3 DNA: TGTGCCAGCTTTTCGTACAATGAGCAGTTCTTC. This gives the protein CASFSYNEQFF.

The V gene is TRBV25-1, the J gene TRBJ2-7; D is undetermined. The CDR3 spans 14 residues. V was shortened by 0 bases and J by 0 bases, with 6 bases between the two germline ends. Looked up from germline, CDR1 is MGHDK and CDR2 is SYGVNS. The CDR3 nucleotides read TGTGCCAGCAGTGAATATGCCGGCTCCTACGAGCAGTACTTC. Translating it yields CASSEYAGSYEQYF.

V usage is TRBV12-3 or TRBV12-4 and J usage is TRBJ1-4; a weak D match, TRBD1 (5 bases). Trimming stripped 6 bases from V and 4 bases from J, with 15 bases between. The CDR3 extends over 15 amino acids. The CDR3 is CASRPPGAINEKLFF. CDR3 DNA sequence: TGTGCCAGCAGGCCTCCCGGGGCCATTAATGAAAAACTGTTTTTT.

The rearrangement joins TRBV13 to TRBJ1-1; 7 bases match TRBD1. Germline CDR1 is PRHDT and CDR2 is FYEKMQ (reference sequence). V shed 5 bases and J 5 bases; nucleotides not matched to a gene: 23. The CDR3 consists of 19 residues. CDR3 nucleotides: TGTGCCAGCAGCACCCGAACAGGGGACCGCCGACCGGGCCTTACTGAAGCTTTCTTT. Amino acids: CASSTRTGDRRPGLTEAFF.